This TCR beta chain is drawn from a study of radiation and T cells in renal cell carcinoma. Study-level results: In blood, top tumor clones expanded by 2 weeks, shrinking by 4.

Measured with immunoSEQ multiplex PCR; TCRdb has only the in-frame clones, and not every one. The sample has about 170,000 clones, about 88% seen once. This clone was found a few times. Its cognate antigen is unknown. Time point reported: blood 4 weeks post-SBRT, at nephrectomy. The treatment denotes: 15 Gy SBRT to primary tumor, nephrectomy 4 weeks later. Nephrectomy followed 15 Gy stereotactic body radiation by 4 weeks. Serial blood draws occurred at baseline and 2 and 4 weeks post-SBRT. This renal cell carcinoma was of the clear cell type. V lost 8 bases, J lost 3 bases, and 14 bases lay in between. Germline V gene sequence: CDR1 MNHNY, CDR2 SVGAGI (reference sequence). This CDR3 contains 14 residues.

The chain employs TRBV6-6 and TRBJ1-5; D is perhaps TRBD1 (5 bases). The source of this sequence is a woman in her forties or fifties with renal cell carcinoma. This specimen consisted of blood, obtained from a patient whose treatment included radiotherapy and nephrectomy. The CDR3 protein is CASQGQRDNQPQHF. The CDR3 bases are TGTGCCAGCCAGGGTCAAAGGGACAATCAGCCCCAGCATTTT.